The 7 T cell receptor beta chains below come from one sample, sequenced in a study of blood T cell repertoires in COVID-19 (dated by TCRdb to 2018 to 2020). The library was built by means of the immunoSEQ multiplex PCR assay. TCRdb re-hosts the immuneACCESS table, in-frame sequences only. Its copies lack some clones; in the studies checked, an unresolved V gene accounts for under half of them, and the cause for the rest is not known. The table for this sample lists some 180,000 clones; 79% of them were counted only once. The ten largest make up around a fifth of the sample. Sequencing was done on a sample of PBMCs or T cells enriched from blood (not recorded which). All receptors derive from a woman in her 70s in a cohort exposed to, infected with or recovered from COVID-19 (not recorded which).

This clone was recorded a few times. The chain carries TRBV12-2 and TRBJ2-1; no DNA check was done on the table's D call, TRBD2. TRBV12-2 counts as a pseudogene. This CDR3 has 18 residues. The CDR3 nucleotides are TGTGCAAGTCGCTTTGGGCCCTCGCCGGCGGGAGGGCCCAATGAGCAGTTCTTC. Amino acids: CASRFGPSPAGGPNEQFF.

The rearrangement links TRBV2 to TRBJ2-1; 14 bases are a match to TRBD2. The V gene's germline CDR1 is SNHLY and CDR2 FYNNEI. Unmatched junction bases numbered 4, after V lost 6 bases and J lost 6 bases. CDR3 size: 15 residues. CDR3 residues: CASRGLAGAPNEQFF. The DNA of the CDR3 is TGTGCCAGCAGGGGACTAGCGGGAGCCCCCAATGAGCAGTTCTTC.

This chain uses TRBV10-3 with TRBJ2-3; the match to TRBD1 covers 8 bases. The junction had 13 bases not matched to a gene; V was cut back by 10 bases and J by 4 bases. Germline CDR1 and CDR2: ENHRY and SYGVKD. CDR3 length: 15 amino acids. DNA for the CDR3: TGTGCCACAGAAGACAGGGGTCTCCTCTCAGATACGCAGTATTTT. The encoded protein is CATEDRGLLSDTQYF.

The chain joins TRBV5-1 to TRBJ1-2, with TRBD1 matching over 8 bases. This CDR3 is 14 amino acids long. J was trimmed by 6 bases and V by 4 bases; bases with no gene match: 8. CDR1 and CDR2 from the germline V gene are SGHRS and YFSETQ. The CDR3 DNA reads as TGCGCCAGCAGCGTCTCAGGGGGCGCGAATGGCTACACCTTC. Its translation: CASSVSGGANGYTF.

The chain employs TRBV6-6 and TRBJ2-2, with TRBD2 as a possible D gene (6 bases). V lost 6 bases and J lost 4, with 18 bases in between. Per the germline V gene, CDR1 is MNHNY and CDR2 is SVGAGI (reference sequence). The CDR3 loop spans 16 amino acids. CDR3 nucleotides: TGTGCCAGCAGGCTCGGGACCTTCGGGGGCACCGGGGAGCTGTTTTTT. It translates to CASRLGTFGGTGELFF.

This clone has ten or more counts. CDR3 coding DNA: TGTGCCAGCAGCCCTGAGACAGGGATTAATTCACCCCTCCACTTT. It encodes CASSPETGINSPLHF. This chain connects TRBV5-4 to TRBJ1-6; 7 bases match TRBD1. Per the germline V gene, CDR1 is SGHNT and CDR2 is YYREEE (reference sequence). This CDR3 has 15 amino acids. Trimming removed 4 bases from V and 6 bases from J; junction bases left unmatched: 7.

This rearrangement joins TRBV5-4 to TRBJ2-5; D remains unclear. Trimming took off 0 bases at V and 2 bases at J, with 5 bases between the two ends. This CDR3 contains 13 residues. CDR1 and CDR2 from the germline V gene are SGHNT and YYREEE (reference sequence). The CDR3 nucleotides are TGTGCCAGCAGCTTGGCGGTACAAGAGACCCAGTACTTC. It translates to CASSLAVQETQYF. Filled out from reference TRBV5-4 and TRBJ2-5, the complete variable domain reads ETGVTQSPTHLIKTRGQQVTLRCSSQSGHNTVSWYQQALGQGPQFIFQYYREEENGRGNFPPRFSGLQFPNYSSELNVNALELDDSALYLCASSLAVQETQYFGPGTRLLVL.